A selection of T cell receptor beta chains follows, all from one sample in a study of T cell responses to AZD1222 COVID-19 vaccine. Repertoires were generated with immunoSEQ multiplex PCR, while TCRdb's copy carries only in-frame clones and drops some. Of some 86,000 clones listed, around 82% are singletons. Sequencing used peripheral blood, obtained on day 0 of AZD1222 vaccination. These receptors were taken from an adult in good health. CDR3s include the opening cysteine and the closing phenylalanine or tryptophan. The D gene is left open where the match is weak. A clone size is listed for some rows: how often the clone was seen (once, few, many), or a class if it is expanded.

V gene	J gene	clone size	D gene	CDR3 protein	CDR3 DNA
TRBV6-5	TRBJ1-2	.	TRBD1	CASRGQGSEGYTF	TGTGCCAGCAGGGGACAGGGGTCGGAAGGCTACACCTTC
TRBV28	TRBJ2-7	.	.	CASNHGGGSEQYF	TGTGCCAGCAATCATGGAGGGGGCTCCGAGCAGTACTTC
TRBV24-1	TRBJ1-1	.	TRBD1	CATSDRTGGSTEAFF	TGTGCCACCAGTGACAGGACAGGGGGGAGTACTGAAGCTTTCTTT
TRBV7-9	TRBJ2-2	.	TRBD2	CASSGTSGRTRTGELFF	TGTGCCAGCAGCGGGACTAGCGGGAGGACCAGGACCGGGGAGCTGTTTTTT
TRBV5-1	TRBJ1-2	.	.	CASSLSDTRNDGYTF	TGCGCCAGCAGCTTGTCGGACACCCGAAACGATGGCTACACCTTC
TRBV5-1	TRBJ2-3	.	TRBD2	CASSSRTLAGTRTDTQYF	TGCGCCAGCAGCTCCCGGACCCTAGCGGGGACTAGAACAGATACGCAGTATTTT
TRBV12-5	TRBJ2-1	.	.	CASLIDQGEQFF	TGTGCTAGTCTTATAGATCAAGGTGAGCAGTTCTTC
TRBV30	TRBJ1-2	once	TRBD1	CAWSQGAGYGYTF	TGTGCCTGGAGTCAGGGGGCCGGCTATGGCTACACCTTC
TRBV19	TRBJ2-5	.	.	CASSLIQETQYF	TGTGCCAGTAGTCTGATTCAAGAGACCCAGTACTTC
TRBV7-9	TRBJ2-3	.	.	CATQNPSTDTQYF	TGTGCCACACAAAATCCTAGCACAGATACGCAGTATTTT
TRBV19	TRBJ1-5	.	.	CASSIDQYLPQHF	TGTGCCAGTAGTATAGATCAATATCTGCCCCAGCATTTT
TRBV7-8	TRBJ2-5	.	TRBD2	CASSLFRRVAGEETQYF	TGTGCCAGCAGCTTATTCCGGAGGGTAGCGGGGGAAGAGACCCAGTACTTC
TRBV6-5	TRBJ1-5	.	.	CAARLQGNQPQHF	TGTGCCGCCCGCCTCCAGGGTAATCAGCCCCAGCATTTT
TRBV2	TRBJ2-5	.	.	CASSTGDETQYF	TGTGCCAGCAGTACGGGGGATGAGACCCAGTACTTC
TRBV5-4	TRBJ2-2	.	TRBD1	CASSLGQGAYTGELFF	TGTGCCAGCAGCCTAGGACAGGGGGCGTACACCGGGGAGCTGTTTTTT
TRBV6-1	TRBJ1-5	.	.	CASSEAATGWNQPQHF	TGTGCCAGCAGTGAAGCGGCAACAGGTTGGAATCAGCCCCAGCATTTT
TRBV15	TRBJ2-6	.	TRBD1	CATSLRGTGANVLTF	TGTGCCACCAGCCTCAGGGGGACTGGGGCCAACGTCCTGACTTTC
TRBV27	TRBJ2-3	.	TRBD1	CASRDRGRGTDTQYF	TGTGCCAGCAGGGACAGGGGGCGAGGCACAGATACGCAGTATTTT
TRBV6-4	TRBJ1-1	.	TRBD1	CASSLTGGTEAFF	TGTGCCAGCAGTCTTACAGGGGGCACTGAAGCTTTCTTT
TRBV28	TRBJ1-5	.	.	CASSLDSNQPQHF	TGTGCCAGCAGTTTAGACAGCAATCAGCCCCAGCATTTT
TRBV27	TRBJ1-6	.	TRBD1	CASSLASGTVSSPLHF	TGTGCCAGCAGTTTGGCATCAGGGACAGTCAGTTCACCCCTCCACTTT
TRBV12-3/TRBV12-4	TRBJ1-1	.	.	CASSRTRSTEAFF	TGTGCCAGCAGTAGGACAAGGAGCACTGAAGCTTTCTTT
TRBV30	TRBJ2-2	.	.	CAWSVGSTGELFF	TGTGCCTGGAGTGTAGGCAGCACCGGGGAGCTGTTTTTT
TRBV7-2	TRBJ2-2	few	TRBD2	CASSLGTSGRIGELFF	TGTGCCAGCAGCTTAGGTACTAGCGGGAGAATCGGGGAGCTGTTTTTT
TRBV6-5	TRBJ2-1	.	.	CASSLSVTYYNEQFF	TGTGCCAGCAGCCTTAGCGTAACCTACTACAATGAGCAGTTCTTC
TRBV28	TRBJ1-6	.	.	CASIPPPGQGSPLHF	TGTGCCAGCATCCCCCCCCCGGGACAAGGGTCACCCCTCCACTTT
TRBV29-1	TRBJ2-2	.	TRBD2	CSVGSSGSTGELFF	TGCAGCGTTGGTAGTAGCGGGAGTACCGGGGAGCTGTTTTTT
TRBV6-4	TRBJ1-6	.	.	CASSDQDRGSPLHF	TGTGCCAGCAGTGACCAGGACAGAGGGTCACCCCTCCACTTT
TRBV3-1/TRBV3-2	TRBJ1-2	.	TRBD1	CASSQGGQGAGYTF	TGTGCCAGCAGCCAAGGAGGACAGGGGGCTGGCTACACCTTC
TRBV10-1	TRBJ2-7	.	.	CARTWAVSSYEQYF	TGCGCCAGAACTTGGGCAGTTTCATCCTACGAGCAGTACTTC
TRBV20-1	TRBJ1-5	.	.	CSANEGMVNQPQHF	TGCAGTGCTAATGAGGGCATGGTCAATCAGCCCCAGCATTTT
TRBV7-9	TRBJ2-3	few	TRBD1	CASSLSTGGLNTQYF	TGTGCCAGCAGCTTATCGACAGGGGGCTTGAATACGCAGTATTTT
TRBV28	TRBJ1-3	.	.	CASRYSNGIYF	TGTGCCAGCAGGTACTCCAATGGCATATATTTT
TRBV7-9	TRBJ2-1	few	TRBD2	CASSLAGVGLVNEQFF	TGTGCCAGCAGCTTAGCGGGGGTAGGACTAGTGAATGAGCAGTTCTTC
TRBV6-5	TRBJ1-4	.	.	CASSYHRGSPNEKLFF	TGTGCCAGCAGTTACCACAGAGGGTCCCCCAATGAAAAACTGTTTTTT
TRBV11-2	TRBJ1-1	.	.	CASSLDGRVEAFF	TGTGCCAGCAGCTTAGACGGCAGGGTGGAAGCTTTCTTT
TRBV4-1	TRBJ1-5	few	.	CASSQEHYGGNQPQHF	TGCGCCAGCAGCCAAGAGCATTACGGGGGGAATCAGCCCCAGCATTTT
TRBV7-8	TRBJ1-6	.	TRBD1	CASSLGQGSSPLHF	TGTGCCAGCAGCCTCGGACAGGGGAGTTCACCCCTCCACTTT
TRBV11-2	TRBJ1-1	once	.	CASSLGRPWETEAFF	TGTGCCAGCAGCTTGGGCCGACCTTGGGAGACTGAAGCTTTCTTT
TRBV24-1	TRBJ1-1	.	.	CATRGRTEAFF	TGTGCCACCAGGGGCCGCACTGAAGCTTTCTTT
TRBV29-1	TRBJ1-2	few	.	CSVETGRDYGYTF	TGCAGCGTTGAAACCGGAAGAGACTATGGCTACACCTTC
TRBV5-1	TRBJ2-2	.	TRBD1	CASSLGQGGTGELFF	TGCGCCAGCAGTCTGGGACAGGGCGGCACCGGGGAGCTGTTTTTT